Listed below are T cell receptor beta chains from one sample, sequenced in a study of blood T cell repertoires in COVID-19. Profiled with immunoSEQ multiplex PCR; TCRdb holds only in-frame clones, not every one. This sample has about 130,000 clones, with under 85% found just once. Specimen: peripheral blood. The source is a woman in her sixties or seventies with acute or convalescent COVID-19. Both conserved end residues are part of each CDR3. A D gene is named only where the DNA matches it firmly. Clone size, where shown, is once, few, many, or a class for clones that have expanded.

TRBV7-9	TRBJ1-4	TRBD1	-	CASSRTGVRTNEKLFF	TGTGCCAGCAGCCGGACAGGGGTGCGGACTAATGAAAAACTGTTTTTT
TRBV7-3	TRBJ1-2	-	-	CASSSGVGYTF	TGTGCCAGCAGCTCAGGGGTTGGCTACACCTTC
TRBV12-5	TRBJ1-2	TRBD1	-	CASGPRQGLGGYTF	TGTGCTAGTGGTCCGAGACAGGGCCTGGGTGGCTACACCTTC
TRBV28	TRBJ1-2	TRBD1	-	CASVESGIGTAQHGYTF	TGTGCCAGCGTTGAAAGCGGAATAGGGACAGCCCAACATGGCTACACCTTC
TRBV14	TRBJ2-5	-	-	CASSQALKGVTQYF	TGTGCCAGCAGCCAAGCGTTAAAGGGAGTAACCCAGTACTTC
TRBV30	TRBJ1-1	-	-	CAWGSGGNEAFF	TGTGCCTGGGGTTCGGGGGGTAATGAAGCTTTCTTT
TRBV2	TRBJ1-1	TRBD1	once	CARGDRNTEAFF	TGTGCCAGGGGGGACAGGAACACTGAAGCTTTCTTT
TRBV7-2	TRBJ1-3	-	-	CASRAQGAGNTIYF	TGTGCCAGCAGAGCCCAGGGCGCTGGAAACACCATATATTTT
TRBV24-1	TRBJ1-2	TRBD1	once	CATSGQGPGGYTF	TGTGCCACCTCCGGACAGGGTCCGGGAGGCTACACCTTC
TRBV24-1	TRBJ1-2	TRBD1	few	CATSSRTGGLSGYTF	TGTGCCACCAGTTCACGGACAGGGGGCTTGTCTGGCTACACCTTC
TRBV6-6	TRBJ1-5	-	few	CASSGTQGNQPQHF	TGTGCCAGCAGTGGGACACAAGGCAATCAGCCCCAGCATTTT
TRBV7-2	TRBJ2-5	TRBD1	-	CASRGTGAVWETQYF	TGTGCCAGCAGGGGGACAGGGGCCGTCTGGGAGACCCAGTACTTC
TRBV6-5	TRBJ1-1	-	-	CASRTQGSNTEAFF	TGTGCCAGCAGAACCCAGGGGTCGAACACTGAAGCTTTCTTT
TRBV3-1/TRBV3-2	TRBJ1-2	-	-	CASSQDGGGKSYGYTF	TGTGCCAGCAGCCAAGATGGGGGCGGAAAGAGCTATGGCTACACCTTC
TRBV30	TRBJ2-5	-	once	CAWSVGGGLETQYF	TGTGCCTGGAGTGTGGGGGGGGGCCTCGAGACCCAGTACTTC
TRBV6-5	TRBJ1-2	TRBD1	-	CASRGTGQLRGYTF	TGTGCCAGCAGGGGGACAGGGCAATTACGGGGCTACACCTTC
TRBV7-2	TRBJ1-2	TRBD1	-	CASTPQTGNYGYTF	TGTGCCAGCACCCCCCAGACAGGGAACTATGGCTACACCTTC
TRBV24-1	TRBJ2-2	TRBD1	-	CATSEHRGNTGELFF	TGTGCCACCAGTGAACACAGGGGGAACACCGGGGAGCTGTTTTTT
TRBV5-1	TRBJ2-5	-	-	CASSLVAGKETQYF	TGCGCCAGCAGCTTGGTCGCCGGGAAAGAGACCCAGTACTTC
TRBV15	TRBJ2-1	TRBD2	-	CATSIDLAGGPGKFF	TGTGCCACCAGCATAGATCTAGCGGGGGGGCCCGGGAAGTTCTTC
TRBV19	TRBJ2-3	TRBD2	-	CASSRTSGGSDTQYF	TGTGCCAGTTCCCGGACTAGCGGGGGGTCAGATACGCAGTATTTT
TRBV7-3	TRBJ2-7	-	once	CASSLGFSYEQYF	TGTGCCAGCAGCCTCGGGTTCTCCTACGAGCAGTACTTC
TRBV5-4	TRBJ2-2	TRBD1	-	CASTTGAAANTGELFF	TGTGCCAGCACCACAGGGGCCGCTGCGAATACCGGGGAGCTGTTTTTT
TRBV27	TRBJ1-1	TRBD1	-	CASSVQGAYTEAFF	TGTGCCAGCAGTGTACAGGGGGCATACACTGAAGCTTTCTTT
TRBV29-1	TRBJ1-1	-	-	CSVRAGAVTEAFF	TGCAGCGTTAGGGCAGGGGCGGTCACTGAAGCTTTCTTT
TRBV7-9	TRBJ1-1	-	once	CASSLEGVSTEAFF	TGTGCCAGCAGCTTAGAAGGGGTCTCCACTGAAGCTTTCTTT
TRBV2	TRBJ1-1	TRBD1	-	CASRTDRGRLRNTEAFF	TGTGCCAGCAGGACGGACAGGGGGAGGTTGCGGAACACTGAAGCTTTCTTT
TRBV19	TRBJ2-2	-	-	CASRAENTGELFF	TGTGCCAGTAGGGCAGAGAACACCGGGGAGCTGTTTTTT
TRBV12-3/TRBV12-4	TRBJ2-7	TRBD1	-	CASSLDRGQYF	TGTGCCAGCAGTCTAGACAGGGGACAGTACTTC
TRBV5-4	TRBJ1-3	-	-	CASSLGRGSGNTIYF	TGTGCCAGCAGCCTAGGACGGGGCTCTGGAAACACCATATATTTT
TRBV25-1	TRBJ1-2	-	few	CASSPGTYYGYTF	TGTGCCAGCAGTCCCGGGACATACTATGGCTACACCTTC
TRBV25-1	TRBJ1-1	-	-	CASSESGRGGTEAFF	TGTGCCAGCAGTGAATCGGGTAGGGGGGGGACTGAAGCTTTCTTT
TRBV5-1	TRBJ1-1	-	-	CASSVQQVTRAEAFF	TGCGCCAGCAGCGTGCAACAGGTTACACGTGCTGAAGCTTTCTTT
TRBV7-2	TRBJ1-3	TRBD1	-	CASSSGGSGNTIYF	TGTGCCAGCAGCTCAGGGGGCTCTGGAAACACCATATATTTT
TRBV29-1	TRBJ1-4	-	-	CSVEGQGEKLFF	TGCAGCGTTGAAGGCCAGGGAGAAAAACTGTTTTTT
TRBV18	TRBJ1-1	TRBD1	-	CASSDREDTEAFF	TGTGCCAGCTCAGACAGGGAGGACACTGAAGCTTTCTTT
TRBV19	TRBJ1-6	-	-	CATGGNSPLHF	TGTGCCACCGGGGGGAATTCACCCCTCCACTTT
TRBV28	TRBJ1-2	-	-	CASSPAGANYGYTF	TGTGCCAGCAGTCCCGCAGGGGCTAACTATGGCTACACCTTC
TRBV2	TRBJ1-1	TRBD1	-	CANSWTGTEAFF	TGTGCCAACTCTTGGACAGGCACTGAAGCTTTCTTT
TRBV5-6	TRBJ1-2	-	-	CASSRGQSSNYGYTF	TGTGCCAGCAGCCGAGGGCAGAGTTCTAACTATGGCTACACCTTC
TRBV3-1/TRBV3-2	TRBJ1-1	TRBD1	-	CASGQGDFRGTEAFF	TGTGCCAGCGGGCAGGGGGATTTTAGGGGCACTGAAGCTTTCTTT
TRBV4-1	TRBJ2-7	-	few	CASSQLGRTQETYEQYF	TGCGCCAGCAGCCAATTAGGGAGGACGCAGGAGACCTACGAGCAGTACTTC
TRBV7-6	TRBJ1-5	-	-	CASSLGAGYSNQPQHF	TGTGCCAGCAGCTTGGGCGCAGGTTATAGCAATCAGCCCCAGCATTTT
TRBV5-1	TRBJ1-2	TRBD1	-	CASSLEGTGLSNYGYTF	TGCGCCAGCAGCTTGGAGGGGACAGGTTTGTCCAACTATGGCTACACCTTC